Below, one TCR beta chain is given with its context. Trimming cost V 5 bases and J 5 bases; bases outside gene matches: 3. The CDR3 has 13 residues. Per germline, CDR1 MNHEY and CDR2 SMNVEV (reference sequence). Assay: immunoSEQ multiplex PCR; the TCRdb copy retains only in-frame clones and omits some. The sample holds fewer than 85,000 clones, 75% to 90% seen once. The entry originates in a study of identifying expanded T cells in peripheral blood. The specimen was blood. This chain connects TRBV27 to TRBJ1-2, with 9 bases matching TRBD1. The sequence derives from a person aged 18 to 69 in good health. CDR3 in DNA: TGTGCCAGCAGTCCGACAGGGGGATATGGCTACACCTTC. It is translated as CASSPTGGYGYTF.